The present entry profiles one T cell receptor (beta chain) with its context. The CDR3 extends over 13 amino acids. The V gene lost 2 bases and the J gene lost 7 bases, with 11 bases spanning the gap. Germline CDR1 LNHDA, CDR2 SQIVND (reference sequence). This specimen belongs to a study of blood T cell repertoires in COVID-19. Study-wide background: There were acute and convalescent COVID-19 samples, and they came from the United States, Italy and Spain.

The table came from immunoSEQ multiplex PCR; TCRdb's copy has only in-frame clones and leaves some out. The sample holds 200,000 to 250,000 clones, about 82% seen once. Sequenced input: peripheral blood. The sequence came from a woman of 80 years or more with COVID-19, enrolled during active disease. The V and J genes are TRBV19 and TRBJ1-2, with D maybe TRBD1 (5 bases). DNA of the CDR3: TGTGCCAGTAGTATACGGGCCGGGGGTGGCTACACCTTC. This gives the protein CASSIRAGGGYTF.